This T cell receptor beta chain was recovered during a study of OX40 agonist ivuxolimab in advanced cancers. The J segment lost 2 bases and the V segment lost 4 bases, leaving 5 bases of the junction unmatched. This CDR3 has 15 amino acids. Per the germline V gene, CDR1 is SGDLS and CDR2 is YYNGEE. Sequencing used immunoSEQ multiplex PCR; TCRdb keeps in-frame clones, though not all of them. The sample carries around 45,000 clones, 85% to 90% recorded once. The clonotype was recovered from an adult with an advanced solid tumor such as melanoma, head and neck, liver or kidney cancer. This chain uses TRBV9 with TRBJ2-7; 11 bases align to TRBD1. The sequences come from CD4+ or CD8+ T cells sorted from blood, collected in a trial of the OX40 agonist ivuxolimab. CDR3 amino acids: CASSKGTGGPYEQYF. CDR3 DNA sequence: TGTGCCAGCAGCAAAGGGACAGGGGGTCCCTACGAGCAGTACTTC.